A selection of T cell receptor beta chains follows, all from one sample in a study of long-term antiretroviral therapy in people with HIV. Sequenced by immunoSEQ multiplex PCR; TCRdb stores in-frame clones only, minus some. The data contain some 33,000 clones, about 96% of them singletons. The material was unsorted PBMCs, obtained 6.5 to 6.6 years after starting antiretroviral therapy. The receptors shown here come from a man aged 25 to 40 with HIV. Each CDR3 is given with its conserved first and last residue. The D gene is left open where the match is weak. For some rows the clone size is stated as once, few or many, or as a class when expanded; others skip it.

length: 16; J: TRBJ2-1; size: -; D: TRBD2; V: TRBV7-9; CDR3: CASSFARGGPYNEQFF; DNA: TGTGCCAGCAGCTTCGCCCGGGGGGGCCCCTACAATGAGCAGTTCTTC
length: 15; J: TRBJ2-2; size: -; D: -; V: TRBV27; CDR3: CASSLMAGDTGELFF; DNA: TGTGCCAGCAGTTTGATGGCAGGGGACACCGGGGAGCTGTTTTTT
length: 13; J: TRBJ1-5; size: -; D: TRBD1; V: TRBV5-8; CDR3: CASSLGDRAPQHF; DNA: TGTGCCAGCAGCTTGGGGGACAGGGCACCCCAGCATTTT
length: 12; J: TRBJ2-7; size: -; D: -; V: TRBV2; CDR3: CASRGGAHEQYF; DNA: TGTGCCAGCCGAGGCGGGGCCCACGAGCAGTACTTC
length: 15; J: TRBJ1-4; size: -; D: TRBD1; V: TRBV18; CDR3: CASSRQGVSNEKLFF; DNA: TGTGCCAGCTCTCGTCAGGGGGTTTCTAATGAAAAACTGTTTTTT
length: 14; J: TRBJ2-1; size: -; D: TRBD1; V: TRBV9; CDR3: CASSPTGGNNEQFF; DNA: TGTGCCAGCAGCCCCACAGGGGGTAACAATGAGCAGTTCTTC
length: 14; J: TRBJ2-7; size: -; D: -; V: TRBV12-5; CDR3: CASGSPRGSYEQYF; DNA: TGTGCTAGTGGCTCCCCCCGGGGCTCCTACGAGCAGTACTTC
length: 15; J: TRBJ2-1; size: -; D: TRBD2; V: TRBV9; CDR3: CASSVGASGRNEQFF; DNA: TGTGCCAGCAGCGTAGGTGCTAGCGGGAGAAATGAGCAGTTCTTC
length: 13; J: TRBJ2-5; size: few; D: -; V: TRBV7-9; CDR3: CASSLDGGETQYF; DNA: TGTGCCAGCAGCTTAGACGGGGGAGAGACCCAGTACTTC
length: 15; J: TRBJ1-5; size: -; D: -; V: TRBV5-1; CDR3: CASSFSGFPNQPQHF; DNA: TGCGCCAGCAGCTTCTCAGGGTTTCCGAATCAGCCCCAGCATTTT
length: 13; J: TRBJ1-2; size: -; D: -; V: TRBV7-9; CDR3: CASSFAGIYGYTF; DNA: TGTGCCAGCAGCTTCGCAGGGATTTATGGCTACACCTTC
length: 15; J: TRBJ2-3; size: -; D: -; V: TRBV7-9; CDR3: CASSLALATTDTQYF; DNA: TGTGCCAGCAGCTTAGCCCTAGCCACCACAGATACGCAGTATTTT
length: 15; J: TRBJ1-2; size: -; D: TRBD1; V: TRBV4-3; CDR3: CASSQDRGPNYGYTF; DNA: TGCGCCAGCAGCCAAGACAGGGGGCCAAACTATGGCTACACCTTC
length: 12; J: TRBJ2-1; size: -; D: -; V: TRBV6-5; CDR3: CASSLSGGEQFF; DNA: TGTGCCAGCAGTCTGAGCGGAGGTGAGCAGTTCTTC
length: 15; J: TRBJ1-2; size: -; D: -; V: TRBV11-2; CDR3: CASSETVGSGYGYTF; DNA: TGTGCCAGCAGCGAAACAGTGGGGTCCGGCTATGGCTACACCTTC
length: 15; J: TRBJ1-1; size: -; D: -; V: TRBV4-3; CDR3: CASSQDAGVNTEAFF; DNA: TGCGCCAGCAGCCAAGATGCCGGGGTGAACACTGAAGCTTTCTTT
length: 13; J: TRBJ2-5; size: -; D: TRBD2; V: TRBV5-1; CDR3: CASSRGVEETQYF; DNA: TGCGCCAGCTCTCGGGGGGTGGAAGAGACCCAGTACTTC
length: 14; J: TRBJ2-2; size: -; D: -; V: TRBV11-2; CDR3: CASSLDLRTGELFF; DNA: TGTGCCAGCAGCTTAGATCTGAGGACCGGGGAGCTGTTTTTT
length: 16; J: TRBJ2-1; size: -; D: -; V: TRBV4-3; CDR3: CASSQGQGHSNNEQFF; DNA: TGCGCCAGCAGCCAAGGCCAGGGCCACTCCAACAATGAGCAGTTCTTC
length: 13; J: TRBJ2-7; size: once; D: -; V: TRBV29-1; CDR3: CSVEGLKGTGQYF; DNA: TGCAGCGTTGAGGGGCTCAAGGGTACCGGGCAGTACTTC
length: 16; J: TRBJ2-6; size: -; D: -; V: TRBV10-3; CDR3: CAIMAAGVSGANVLTF; DNA: TGTGCCATCATGGCGGCAGGAGTCTCTGGGGCCAACGTCCTGACTTTC
length: 14; J: TRBJ1-2; size: -; D: -; V: TRBV7-8; CDR3: CASSLAEQNYGYTF; DNA: TGTGCCAGCAGCTTAGCTGAGCAAAACTATGGCTACACCTTC
length: 13; J: TRBJ2-3; size: -; D: -; V: TRBV6-5; CDR3: CASSSPTVDTQYF; DNA: TGTGCCAGCAGTTCTCCGACAGTAGATACGCAGTATTTT
length: 12; J: TRBJ1-1; size: -; D: -; V: TRBV28; CDR3: CASSTGDTEAFF; DNA: TGTGCCAGCAGTACGGGAGACACTGAAGCTTTCTTT
length: 19; J: TRBJ2-1; size: -; D: TRBD2; V: TRBV4-2; CDR3: CASSQDLAPTSGGANEQFF; DNA: TGTGCCAGCAGCCAAGATCTTGCCCCGACTAGCGGGGGGGCCAATGAGCAGTTCTTC
length: 15; J: TRBJ2-1; size: -; D: TRBD2; V: TRBV7-9; CDR3: CASSFFGSGVNEQFF; DNA: TGTGCCAGCAGCTTTTTCGGGAGCGGGGTAAATGAGCAGTTCTTC
length: 14; J: TRBJ2-2; size: -; D: -; V: TRBV9; CDR3: CASSLLGGTGELFF; DNA: TGTGCCAGCAGCCTCCTCGGGGGAACCGGGGAGCTGTTTTTT
length: 15; J: TRBJ2-5; size: -; D: -; V: TRBV7-3; CDR3: CASSFSSGLQETQYF; DNA: TGTGCCAGCAGCTTCTCCAGCGGCCTACAAGAGACCCAGTACTTC
length: 14; J: TRBJ1-5; size: -; D: -; V: TRBV5-5; CDR3: CASSLRVSNQPQHF; DNA: TGTGCCAGCAGCTTGAGGGTTAGCAATCAGCCCCAGCATTTT
length: 12; J: TRBJ1-5; size: -; D: -; V: TRBV2; CDR3: CASSGNNQPQHF; DNA: TGTGCCAGCAGTGGCAACAATCAGCCCCAGCATTTT
length: 14; J: TRBJ2-1; size: -; D: TRBD2; V: TRBV7-9; CDR3: CASSPGGVRNEQFF; DNA: TGTGCCAGCAGCCCTGGGGGGGTAAGAAATGAGCAGTTCTTC
length: 14; J: TRBJ1-2; size: -; D: TRBD1; V: TRBV5-4; CDR3: CASSTGDSHYGYTF; DNA: TGTGCCAGCAGCACCGGGGACAGCCACTATGGCTACACCTTC
length: 18; J: TRBJ2-3; size: few; D: TRBD2; V: TRBV10-2; CDR3: CASSESRLAGGNADTQYF; DNA: TGCGCCAGCAGTGAGTCCCGCCTAGCGGGGGGAAACGCAGATACGCAGTATTTT
length: 13; J: TRBJ2-3; size: -; D: -; V: TRBV9; CDR3: CASSLEQVGTQYF; DNA: TGTGCCAGCAGCCTGGAGCAGGTGGGTACGCAGTATTTT
length: 13; J: TRBJ1-1; size: -; D: TRBD1; V: TRBV19; CDR3: CASRATGGEEAFF; DNA: TGTGCCAGTAGGGCGACAGGGGGCGAGGAAGCTTTCTTT
length: 14; J: TRBJ2-1; size: -; D: TRBD2; V: TRBV19; CDR3: CASGGSKSGSEQFF; DNA: TGTGCCAGTGGAGGCTCAAAGAGCGGGAGTGAGCAGTTCTTC
length: 10; J: TRBJ1-2; size: once; D: -; V: TRBV19; CDR3: CARPVYGYTF; DNA: TGTGCCAGGCCCGTTTATGGCTACACCTTC
length: 19; J: TRBJ2-7; size: -; D: TRBD2; V: TRBV4-1; CDR3: CASSQGQGLAGGWDYEQYF; DNA: TGCGCCAGCAGCCAAGGCCAGGGACTAGCGGGAGGGTGGGACTACGAGCAGTACTTC
length: 13; J: TRBJ2-3; size: -; D: -; V: TRBV27; CDR3: CASSLREQGTQYF; DNA: TGTGCCAGCAGTTTAAGGGAACAGGGTACGCAGTATTTT
length: 11; J: TRBJ1-1; size: -; D: -; V: TRBV6-5; CDR3: CASTGGTEAFF; DNA: TGTGCCAGCACGGGGGGCACTGAAGCTTTCTTT
length: 13; J: TRBJ2-5; size: -; D: TRBD2; V: TRBV11-1; CDR3: CASSRGSSETQYF; DNA: TGTGCCAGCAGCCGCGGGAGTTCGGAGACCCAGTACTTC
length: 14; J: TRBJ1-2; size: -; D: -; V: TRBV5-4; CDR3: CASSSKRRSSGYTF; DNA: TGTGCCAGCAGCTCTAAACGACGGTCGTCCGGCTACACCTTC
length: 14; J: TRBJ2-5; size: once; D: -; V: TRBV6-4; CDR3: CASSDESYQETQYF; DNA: TGTGCCAGCAGTGACGAGAGTTACCAAGAGACCCAGTACTTC
length: 14; J: TRBJ2-1; size: -; D: -; V: TRBV25-1; CDR3: CASSRLELRNEQFF; DNA: TGTGCCAGCAGTAGACTAGAGCTCCGGAATGAGCAGTTCTTC
length: 14; J: TRBJ2-6; size: -; D: -; V: TRBV30; CDR3: CAWSKVSGANVLTF; DNA: TGTGCCTGGAGTAAGGTCTCTGGGGCCAACGTCCTGACTTTC
length: 16; J: TRBJ2-1; size: -; D: TRBD2; V: TRBV6-4; CDR3: CASSRLAGGPFNEQFF; DNA: TGTGCCAGCAGTCGGCTAGCGGGAGGGCCCTTCAATGAGCAGTTCTTC
length: 16; J: TRBJ2-7; size: -; D: TRBD1; V: TRBV5-4; CDR3: CASSPRQGSDSYEQYF; DNA: TGTGCCAGCAGCCCGCGACAGGGTTCGGACTCCTACGAGCAGTACTTC
length: 15; J: TRBJ1-1; size: -; D: -; V: TRBV5-6; CDR3: CASSYEGRMNTEAFF; DNA: TGTGCCAGCAGTTACGAGGGACGGATGAACACTGAAGCTTTCTTT
length: 15; J: TRBJ2-3; size: -; D: -; V: TRBV9; CDR3: CASRPIRRRSDTQYF; DNA: TGTGCCAGCAGGCCCATTAGGCGGAGGTCAGATACGCAGTATTTT
length: 15; J: TRBJ1-6; size: -; D: -; V: TRBV19; CDR3: CASSRRDVSDSPLHF; DNA: TGTGCCAGTAGTCGCCGCGACGTCAGCGATTCACCCCTCCACTTT
length: 15; J: TRBJ1-1; size: -; D: -; V: TRBV7-2; CDR3: CASSSVFGDNTEAFF; DNA: TGTGCCAGCAGCTCTGTTTTCGGGGACAACACTGAAGCTTTCTTT
length: 11; J: TRBJ2-1; size: -; D: -; V: TRBV20-1; CDR3: CSARVSKGEFF; DNA: TGCAGTGCTAGGGTTTCCAAGGGGGAGTTCTTC
length: 14; J: TRBJ2-3; size: -; D: -; V: TRBV7-2; CDR3: CASSLDASTDTQYF; DNA: TGTGCCAGCAGCTTAGACGCCAGCACAGATACGCAGTATTTT
length: 14; J: TRBJ2-7; size: -; D: -; V: TRBV30; CDR3: CAWSSETKAYEQYF; DNA: TGTGCCTGGAGTTCTGAGACTAAGGCCTACGAGCAGTACTTC
length: 17; J: TRBJ1-1; size: -; D: -; V: TRBV19; CDR3: CASKRVGVTASNTEAFF; DNA: TGTGCCAGTAAACGAGTAGGGGTCACAGCGTCGAACACTGAAGCTTTCTTT
length: 14; J: TRBJ2-7; size: -; D: TRBD2; V: TRBV30; CDR3: CAWSVQSGSYEQYF; DNA: TGTGCCTGGAGTGTACAAAGCGGGAGCTACGAGCAGTACTTC
length: 14; J: TRBJ1-2; size: -; D: -; V: TRBV15; CDR3: CATSNSRTPRGYTF; DNA: TGTGCCACCAGCAATTCCCGAACCCCTAGGGGCTACACCTTC
length: 13; J: TRBJ2-5; size: -; D: -; V: TRBV15; CDR3: CATSVRTQETQYF; DNA: TGTGCCACCAGCGTAAGAACCCAAGAGACCCAGTACTTC